The 3 T cell receptor beta chains below were found in one sample sequenced in a study of blood T cells in healthy people across ages. Using a J-beta primer mix together with a sample-barcoded 5' primer, a second PCR was run for 7 to 11 cycles. TCRdb re-called the 5' RACE reads with MiXCR, one entry per CDR3 protein. The sample lists hundreds of thousands of distinct CDR3 sequences; more than 20% were seen once. Sequenced sample: blood. The origin of the receptors is an older man in good health.

There are a few counts of this clonotype. The rearrangement uses TRBV3-1 and TRBJ2-1; 9 nucleotides line up with TRBD2. V dropped 11 bases and J dropped 2; count of bases not matched to a gene: 7. The CDR3 is 14 amino acids. Looked up from germline, CDR1 is LGHDT and CDR2 is YNNKEL (reference sequence). The CDR3 sequence: CASAAGGAYNEQFF. In DNA form, the CDR3 reads TGTGCCTCCGCTGCGGGAGGGGCCTACAATGAGCAGTTCTTC.

V gene TRBV10-3 combines with J gene TRBJ2-5, with 13 bases fitting TRBD2. The end of the DNA aligns better with TRBJ2-1, so the J call may be wrong. Germline CDR1 is ENHRY and CDR2 is SYGVKD. The CDR3 spans 14 residues. The CDR3 is CAISRTSGSYEQFF. In DNA form, the CDR3 reads TGTGCCATCAGTAGGACTAGCGGGAGTTATGAGCAGTTCTTC.

This clonotype was counted between two and nine times. The chain employs TRBV4-1 and TRBJ1-1; 7 bases match TRBD1. CDR3 length equals 14 residues. V was pared by 3 bases and J by 8 bases, with 9 bases of the junction left unmatched. Germline CDR1 and CDR2: MGHRA and YSYEKL. CDR3 in amino acids: CASSQGQFLGEAFF. The CDR3 region has the DNA TGCGCCAGCAGCCAGGGACAGTTTCTGGGCGAAGCTTTCTTT.